This record concerns one T cell receptor beta chain sequence. This sample stems from a study of blood T cell repertoires in COVID-19. In the study's own analysis: Nucleated cell counts were estimated from reference gene primer amplification. TCRdb's copy holds only in-frame clones and misses some; the assay was immunoSEQ multiplex PCR. Clone size and the V and J calls come from that table; the DNA yielded D and trimming. The sample lists under 200,000 clones, 82% occurring once. The cohort comprised adults aged about 18 to 100 years residing in approximately 25 US areas. Researchers sorted participants into cohorts using their self-reported clinical history. Before being deemed recovered, Cohort 3 donors had two negative PCRs, clearance, or symptom resolution. The specimen was PBMCs or T cells enriched from blood (not recorded which). This clonotype was sampled from a man aged 60 to 69 who had recovered from COVID-19.

The CDR3 region is CAISASRNSGRENTDTQYF. The CDR3 DNA sequence: TGTGCCATCAGTGCTAGTCGGAATAGCGGGAGGGAGAACACAGATACGCAGTATTTT. The chain carries TRBV10-3 and TRBJ2-3; 11 bases fit TRBD2. Germline assignment: CDR1 ENHRY and CDR2 SYGVKD. V was clipped by 4 bases and J by 2 bases; unmatched bases: 14. CDR3 length equals 19 residues.